The 7 T cell receptor beta chains listed next were all sequenced from one sample in a study of blood T cell repertoires in COVID-19. Using immunoSEQ multiplex PCR, the repertoire was profiled, and TCRdb retains in-frame clones only, with some absent. The profile shows about 210,000 clones, about 80% of them singletons. The sequenced material came from peripheral blood. These receptors all stem from a woman aged 40-49 years with active or convalescent COVID-19.

This clone was detected once. The J gene is TRBJ2-7, the V gene TRBV11-2; D is uncertain. The ends were cut back, 5 bases at V and 0 bases at J, with 8 bases in the middle. This CDR3 is 13 amino acids long. Per germline, CDR1 SGHAT and CDR2 FQNNGV. CDR3 DNA sequence: TGTGCCAGCAGCCCTGGGCCCTCCTACGAGCAGTACTTC. Translated, it gives CASSPGPSYEQYF.

V is TRBV7-3 and J is TRBJ1-2; 8 bases fit TRBD1. Germline CDR1 reads SGHTA; CDR2 reads FQGTGA. With V trimmed by 5 bases and J by 4 bases, 3 bases remained unmatched. The CDR3 is made up of 13 amino acids. Here the CDR3 DNA reads TGTGCCAGCAGCGCCGACAGGGGCTATGGCTACACCTTC. Translation: CASSADRGYGYTF.

This chain connects TRBV5-6 to TRBJ1-6; D unresolved. The CDR3 loop spans 13 amino acids. Germline assignment: CDR1 SGHDT and CDR2 YYEEEE. Trimming removed 7 bases from V and 7 bases from J, with 12 bases in between. CDR3 sequence: CASLRRRNSPLHF. The DNA for the CDR3 is TGTGCCAGCTTGCGGAGGCGGAATTCACCCCTCCACTTT.

This chain links TRBV9 with TRBJ1-4; D is possibly TRBD1 (6 bases). V was pared by 0 bases and J by 5 bases, with 29 bases between. The germline gives CDR1 SGDLS, CDR2 YYNGEE. The length of the CDR3 is 21 residues. The CDR3 nucleotides are TGTGCCAGCAGCGTAGGGGCTTCCAACAGGGTGGGGAGACCCGACAATGAAAAACTGTTTTTT. It yields the protein CASSVGASNRVGRPDNEKLFF.

Worth noting for this clone: The sample contains more than one DNA sequence encoding this CDR3. V is TRBV30 and J is TRBJ1-5, with TRBD1 matching over 8 bases. The ends lost 3 bases at V and 4 bases at J; junction bases unmatched: 5. Germline CDR1 is GTSNPN and CDR2 is SVGIG (reference sequence). The CDR3 has 14 residues. CDR3 nucleotides: TGTGCCTGGAGCGGCACAGGGGGGAATCAGCCCCAGCATTTT. Protein sequence: CAWSGTGGNQPQHF.

The J gene is TRBJ2-5, the V gene TRBV7-9; 7 bases map to TRBD2. The CDR3 loop spans 14 amino acids. The germline CDR1 and CDR2 sequences are SEHNR and FQNEAQ (reference sequence). Trimming removed 1 base from V and 2 bases from J; junction bases left unmatched: 1. The CDR3 here is CASSLGGGQETQYF. In DNA form, the CDR3 reads TGTGCCAGCAGCTTAGGGGGAGGGCAAGAGACCCAGTACTTC.

This chain connects TRBV7-6 to TRBJ1-1; TRBD1 aligns across 9 bases. Trimming cost V 3 bases and J 4 bases; bases outside gene matches: 12. The CDR3 consists of 17 residues. In germline, CDR1 is SGHVS, CDR2 FNYEAQ. Here the CDR3 reads CASSLARTGEGSTEAFF. CDR3 in DNA: TGTGCCAGCAGCTTGGCCCGGACAGGGGAAGGCTCCACTGAAGCTTTCTTT.